Listed below are T cell receptor beta chains from one sample, sequenced in a study of blood T cells in healthy people across ages. MiXCR was run by TCRdb on the 5' RACE reads, yielding one entry per CDR3 protein. The table has around 1,700,000 distinct CDR3 sequences, about 28% seen once. Material: blood. These receptors came from a woman in her 30s in good health. Both conserved end residues are part of each CDR3. A D gene is named only where the DNA matches it firmly. Clone size is not always given. Where it is, it says once, few, many or a class for expanded clones.

d_call,v_call,clone_size,j_call,cdr3_aa,cdr3_nt
NA,TRBV12-3/TRBV12-4,NA,TRBJ1-4,CASSLDPTPRNEKLFF,TGTGCCAGCAGTTTAGACCCAACCCCTAGGAATGAAAAACTGTTTTTT
NA,TRBV15,few,TRBJ1-2,CATSREGDLFSYGYTF,TGTGCCACCAGCAGAGAAGGGGACTTGTTCAGCTATGGCTACACCTTC
TRBD2,TRBV27,few,TRBJ2-7,CASSLPGLVKSEQYF,TGTGCCAGCAGCCTCCCGGGACTAGTAAAAAGCGAGCAGTACTTC
NA,TRBV4-1,NA,TRBJ1-5,CASSQERSLQSNQPQHF,TGCGCCAGCAGCCAAGAACGCAGCCTCCAGAGCAATCAGCCCCAGCATTTT
TRBD2,TRBV24-1,few,TRBJ2-5,CATSDFGSGGRYFETQYF,TGTGCCACCAGTGATTTCGGGAGCGGGGGTCGGTACTTTGAGACCCAGTACTTC
TRBD2,TRBV7-6,few,TRBJ2-7,CASSSPTSGENSYEQYF,TGTGCCAGCAGCTCACCCACTAGCGGGGAGAACTCCTACGAGCAGTACTTC
NA,TRBV20-1,few,TRBJ2-3,CSASVAIDTQYF,TGCAGTGCTAGTGTGGCGATAGATACGCAGTATTTT
NA,TRBV10-3,many,TRBJ2-1,CAISGQSTYNEQFF,TGTGCCATCAGTGGACAGAGTACCTACAATGAGCAGTTCTTC
NA,TRBV7-7,many,TRBJ2-5,CASSRPAQETQYF,TGTGCCAGCAGCCGACCGGCTCAAGAGACCCAGTACTTC
TRBD2,TRBV20-1,few,TRBJ2-1,CSARGARGEEQFF,TGCAGTGCTAGAGGAGCCCGGGGGGAGGAGCAGTTCTTC
TRBD1,TRBV29-1,NA,TRBJ1-2,CSAQGQSSGYTF,TGCAGCGCCCAGGGACAGTCCAGCGGCTACACCTTC
TRBD2,TRBV7-9,NA,TRBJ2-7,CASSLVRGTNSYEQYF,TGTGCCAGCAGCTTAGTTCGGGGGACTAACTCCTACGAGCAGTACTTC
NA,TRBV7-9,NA,TRBJ2-1,CASSLAREETQFF,TGTGCCAGCAGCTTGGCGAGGGAAGAGACCCAGTTCTTC
TRBD2,TRBV6-5,few,TRBJ2-3,CASSYSRLAGGPNTDTQYF,TGTGCCAGCAGTTACTCTCGGCTAGCGGGGGGGCCGAACACAGATACGCAGTATTTT